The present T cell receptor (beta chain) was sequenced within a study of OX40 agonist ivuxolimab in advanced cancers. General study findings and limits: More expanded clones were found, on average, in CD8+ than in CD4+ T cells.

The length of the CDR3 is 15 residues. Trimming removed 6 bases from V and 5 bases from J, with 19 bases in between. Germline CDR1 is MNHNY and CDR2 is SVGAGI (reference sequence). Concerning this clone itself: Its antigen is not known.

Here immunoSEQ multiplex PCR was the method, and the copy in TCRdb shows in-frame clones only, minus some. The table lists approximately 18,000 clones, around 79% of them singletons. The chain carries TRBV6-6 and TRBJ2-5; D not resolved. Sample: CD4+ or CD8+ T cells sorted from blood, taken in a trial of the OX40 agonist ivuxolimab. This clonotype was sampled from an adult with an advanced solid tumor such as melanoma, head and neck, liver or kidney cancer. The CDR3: CASSPIRTAKETQYF. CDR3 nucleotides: TGTGCCAGCAGCCCCATAAGGACGGCGAAGGAGACCCAGTACTTC.